One sample yielded the 2 T cell receptor beta chains listed below, sequenced in a study of T cell responses to AZD1222 COVID-19 vaccine. Some clones are missing from TCRdb's copy, which holds only in-frame ones; the method was immunoSEQ multiplex PCR. The table shows 170,000 or so clones, with about nine tenths occurring only once. The sample consisted of peripheral blood, taken on day 0 of AZD1222 vaccination. The origin of the receptors is an adult in good health.

The gene calls are TRBV5-6 and TRBJ2-3; TRBD2 agrees at 7 bases. Germline assignment: CDR1 SGHDT and CDR2 YYEEEE. The CDR3 spans 14 residues. V dropped 5 bases and J dropped 2; count of bases not matched to a gene: 5. Here the CDR3 DNA reads TGTGCCAGCAGAGGGCGGGGGACCACAGATACGCAGTATTTT. It codes for CASRGRGTTDTQYF.

The chain has TRBV12-3 or TRBV12-4 and TRBJ1-1; no clear D. Trimming stripped 6 bases from V and 0 bases from J, with 8 bases between. The CDR3 has 13 residues. This CDR3 reads CASRRNMNTEAFF. In nucleotides, the CDR3 is TGTGCCAGCAGACGTAACATGAACACTGAAGCTTTCTTT.